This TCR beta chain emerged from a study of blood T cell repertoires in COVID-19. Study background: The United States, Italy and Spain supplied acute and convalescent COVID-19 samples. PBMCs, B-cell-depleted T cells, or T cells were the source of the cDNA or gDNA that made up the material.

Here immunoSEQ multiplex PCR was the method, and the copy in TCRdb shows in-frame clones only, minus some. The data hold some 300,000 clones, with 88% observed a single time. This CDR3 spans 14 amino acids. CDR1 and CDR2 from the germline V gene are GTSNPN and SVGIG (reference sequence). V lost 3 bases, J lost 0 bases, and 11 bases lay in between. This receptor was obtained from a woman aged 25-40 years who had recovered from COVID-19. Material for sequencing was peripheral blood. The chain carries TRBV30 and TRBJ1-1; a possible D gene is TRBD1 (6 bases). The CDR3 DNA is TGTGCCTGGAGCCTCGGACAGTTGAACACTGAAGCTTTCTTT. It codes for CAWSLGQLNTEAFF.